A single sample gave rise to the 9 T cell receptor beta chains below, sequenced in a study of blood T cell repertoires in COVID-19. The assay was immunoSEQ multiplex PCR, and TCRdb's table has in-frame clones only and misses some. The sample contains more than 95,000 clones, 81% of which appear only once. Sequencing was performed on peripheral blood. The receptors shown here come from a man aged 25 to 45 with COVID-19, enrolled during active disease.

The V and J genes are TRBV28 and TRBJ2-7; possibly TRBD1 for D (6 bases). Trimming removed 5 bases from V and 0 bases from J, with 17 bases in between. The length of the CDR3 is 16 residues. Germline V gives CDR1 MDHEN, CDR2 SYDVKM. The CDR3 region has the DNA TGTGCCAGCAGTACACAGGGTTCGGGTAACTCCTACGAGCAGTACTTC. It yields the protein CASSTQGSGNSYEQYF. The variable domain in full, completed from reference TRBV28 and TRBJ2-7, reads DVKVTQSSRYLVKRTGEKVFLECVQDMDHENMFWYRQDPGLGLRLIYFSYDVKMKEKGDIPEGYSVSREKKERFSLILESASTNQTSMYLCASSTQGSGNSYEQYFGPGTRLTVT.

The gene calls are TRBV5-4 and TRBJ2-7; possible D gene TRBD2, 7 bases. The CDR3 consists of 13 residues. The V end was cut by 4 bases, the J end by 3 bases, with 11 bases between. Germline V gene data show CDR1 as SGHNT and CDR2 as YYREEE (reference sequence). This chain's CDR3 is CASSGGGGYEQYF. In DNA form, the CDR3 reads TGTGCCAGCAGCGGCGGGGGCGGCTACGAGCAGTACTTC.

This sequence joins TRBV10-1 and TRBJ2-1; tentatively, D is TRBD2 (5 bases). Looked up from germline, CDR1 is WNHNN and CDR2 is SYGVQD (reference sequence). V lost 2 bases and J lost 0, with 11 bases in between. The CDR3 spans 16 residues. The CDR3 region is CASSELSGSSYNEQFF. CDR3 DNA: TGCGCCAGCAGTGAGCTCAGCGGAAGCTCCTACAATGAGCAGTTCTTC.

The rearrangement uses TRBV5-6 and TRBJ2-3; 11 nucleotides match TRBD2. The CDR3 has 16 residues. The germline V gene encodes CDR1 SGHDT and CDR2 YYEEEE. Trimming took 0 bases from V and 4 from J; bases not matched to a gene: 4. In nucleotides, the CDR3 is TGTGCCAGCAGCTTGGGTGCTAGCGGGGGGTCAGATACGCAGTATTTT. Residues: CASSLGASGGSDTQYF.

The chain has TRBV7-9 and TRBJ1-1; D not certain. CDR1 SEHNR and CDR2 FQNEAQ come from the germline V gene (reference sequence). V was pared by 5 bases and J by 1 base, with 5 bases between. The CDR3 spans 12 residues. The DNA for the CDR3 is TGTGCCAGCAGCCCTAGGAACACTGAAGCTTTCTTT. This gives the protein CASSPRNTEAFF.

The rearrangement joins TRBV7-9 to TRBJ1-2; possible D gene TRBD1, 5 bases. The CDR3 is made up of 13 amino acids. In germline, CDR1 is SEHNR, CDR2 FQNEAQ (reference sequence). The V and J ends lost 10 bases and 4 bases respectively, with 16 bases between them. In DNA, the CDR3 is TGTGCCATCCACGGCAGGGAAGCCTATGGCTACACCTTC. It is translated as CAIHGREAYGYTF.

The V call is TRBV27, the J call TRBJ2-2; D perhaps matches TRBD1 (5 bases). The CDR3 spans 17 residues. Deletions cut 0 bases from V and 4 bases from J, with 15 bases between. The germline V gene encodes CDR1 MNHEY and CDR2 SMNVEV (reference sequence). The CDR3 spells CASSLSQGGWATGELFF. The CDR3 DNA sequence: TGTGCCAGCAGTTTATCGCAGGGTGGGTGGGCCACCGGGGAGCTGTTTTTT.

A single count supports this clone. The chain employs TRBV9 and TRBJ1-4; 12 bases are a match to TRBD1. This CDR3 comprises 18 residues. In germline, CDR1 is SGDLS, CDR2 YYNGEE. V trimming: 4 bases; J trimming: 1 base; junction bases outside the gene matches: 8. Written as DNA, the CDR3 is TGTGCCAGCAGCTTCGGGACAGGGGGCGTTAGAACTAATGAAAAACTGTTTTTT. This encodes CASSFGTGGVRTNEKLFF.

This chain connects TRBV3-1 (or the pseudogene TRBV3-2) to TRBJ1-1; D is perhaps TRBD1 (5 bases). There are 17 residues in the CDR3. Germline assignment: CDR1 LGHDT and CDR2 YNNKEL (reference sequence). V lost 4 bases, J lost 6 bases, and 24 bases lay in between. As DNA, the CDR3 is TGTGCCAGCAGCCGACCTAGGGGATCGGGGAGGGACGCTGAAGCTTTCTTT. Translated: CASSRPRGSGRDAEAFF.